The clone carrying this T cell receptor (beta chain) showed up just a few times. The sample comes from a study of blood T cell repertoires in COVID-19. Across the study: Samples taken during acute and convalescent COVID-19 were collected in the United States, Italy and Spain. The cDNA or gDNA used as material had been derived from T cells, B-cell-depleted T cells, or PBMCs.

As processed by the authors: Amplification of reference gene primers provided the estimated nucleated cell counts. The table came from immunoSEQ multiplex PCR; TCRdb's copy has only in-frame clones and leaves some out. The DNA gave D and trimming, while V, J and clone size come from that table. The profile shows a few hundred thousand clones, 70% to 90% of them singletons. Clinical history reported by participants formed the basis on which cohorts were assigned. Source material: PBMCs or T cells enriched from blood (not recorded which). The receptor comes from a woman in her fifties or sixties who had been exposed to COVID-19.

The CDR3 DNA sequence: TGTGCCAGCAGTTACCTCCTCACGGGAGAGGCAGATACGCAGTATTTT. This encodes CASSYLLTGEADTQYF. The chain uses TRBV6-6 and TRBJ2-3, with a weak D call TRBD2 (6 bases). The CDR3 runs to 16 residues. Per germline, CDR1 MNHNY and CDR2 SVGAGI (reference sequence). The V end lost 2 bases, the J end lost 4 bases, and 16 bases lay between the germline ends.